This T cell receptor (beta chain) derives from a study of blood T cells in healthy people across ages. A note on this clonotype: No antigen is known for it.

The second PCR ran about 6 to 12 cycles with a sample-barcoded 5' primer and J-beta primers. Every cDNA molecule bore a tag from a template-switch adaptor containing 12 random nucleotides. TCRdb processed the 5' RACE reads anew with MiXCR; each CDR3 protein has one entry. The data show about 680,000 distinct CDR3 sequences, approximately 49% seen once. Regarding the study as a whole: The authors considered diversity estimates from one million T cells to be underestimates. The unknown donor CMV status may have confounded expanded clonotype changes. Using unsorted PBMCs precluded a conclusive naive versus antigen-experienced comparison.

The receptor's source is a woman aged 60-70 years in good health. The specimen was blood.

CDR3 protein: CSANGLGFGNEQYF. DNA for the CDR3: TGCAGTGCTAATGGCCTAGGATTCGGCAATGAGCAGTACTTC. The chain joins TRBV20-1 to TRBJ2-5, with no clear D. The CDR3 extends over 14 amino acids. Germline assignment: CDR1 DFQATT and CDR2 SNEGSKA (reference sequence). V lost 4 bases, J lost 11 bases, and 23 bases lay in between.